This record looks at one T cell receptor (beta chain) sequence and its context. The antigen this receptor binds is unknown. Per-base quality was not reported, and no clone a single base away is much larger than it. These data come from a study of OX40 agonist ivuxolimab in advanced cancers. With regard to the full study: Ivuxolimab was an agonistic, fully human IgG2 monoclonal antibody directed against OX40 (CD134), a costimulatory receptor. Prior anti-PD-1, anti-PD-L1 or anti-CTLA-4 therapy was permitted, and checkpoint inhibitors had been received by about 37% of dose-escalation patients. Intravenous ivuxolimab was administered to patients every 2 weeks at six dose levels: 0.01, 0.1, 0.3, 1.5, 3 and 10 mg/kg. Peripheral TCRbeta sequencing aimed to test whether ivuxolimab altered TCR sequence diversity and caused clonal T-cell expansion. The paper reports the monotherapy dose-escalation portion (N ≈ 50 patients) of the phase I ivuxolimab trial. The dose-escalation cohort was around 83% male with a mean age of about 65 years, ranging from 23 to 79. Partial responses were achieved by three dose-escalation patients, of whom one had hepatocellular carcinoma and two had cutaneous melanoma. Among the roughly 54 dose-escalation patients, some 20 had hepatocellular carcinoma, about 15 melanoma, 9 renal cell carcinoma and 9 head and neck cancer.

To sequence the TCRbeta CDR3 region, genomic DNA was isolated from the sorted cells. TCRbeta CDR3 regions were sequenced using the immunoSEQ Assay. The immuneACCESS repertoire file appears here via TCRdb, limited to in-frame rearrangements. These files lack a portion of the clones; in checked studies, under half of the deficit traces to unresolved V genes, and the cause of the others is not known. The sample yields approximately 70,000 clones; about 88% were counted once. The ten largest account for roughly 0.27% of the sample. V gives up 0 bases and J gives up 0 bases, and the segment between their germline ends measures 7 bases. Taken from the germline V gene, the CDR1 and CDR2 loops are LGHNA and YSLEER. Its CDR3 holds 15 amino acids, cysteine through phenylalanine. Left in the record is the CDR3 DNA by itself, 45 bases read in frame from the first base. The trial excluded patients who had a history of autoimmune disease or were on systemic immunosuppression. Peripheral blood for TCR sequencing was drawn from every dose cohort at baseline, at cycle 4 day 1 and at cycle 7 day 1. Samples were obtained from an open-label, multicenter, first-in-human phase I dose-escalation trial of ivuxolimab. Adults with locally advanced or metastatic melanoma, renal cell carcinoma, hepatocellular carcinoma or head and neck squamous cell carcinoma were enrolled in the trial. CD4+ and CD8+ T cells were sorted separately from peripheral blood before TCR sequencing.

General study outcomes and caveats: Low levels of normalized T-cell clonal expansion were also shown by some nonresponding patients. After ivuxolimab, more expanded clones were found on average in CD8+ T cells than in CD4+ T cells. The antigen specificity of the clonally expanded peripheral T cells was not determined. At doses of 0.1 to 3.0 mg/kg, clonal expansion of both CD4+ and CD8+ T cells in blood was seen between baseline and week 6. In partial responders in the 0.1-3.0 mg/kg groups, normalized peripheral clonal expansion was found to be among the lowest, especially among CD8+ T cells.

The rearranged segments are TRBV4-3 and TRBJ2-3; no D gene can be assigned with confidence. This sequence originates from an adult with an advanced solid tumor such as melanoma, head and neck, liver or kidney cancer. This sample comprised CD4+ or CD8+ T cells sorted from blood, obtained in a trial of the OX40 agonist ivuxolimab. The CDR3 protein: CASSQDYGSTDTQYF. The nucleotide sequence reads TGCGCCAGCAGCCAAGATTATGGCAGCACAGATACGCAGTATTTT.